The entry that follows covers one TCR beta chain sequence. The antigen is undetermined. Measured with immunoSEQ multiplex PCR; TCRdb has only the in-frame clones, and not every one. Of 100,000 to 150,000 clones in the sample, roughly 90% are singletons; the top ten hold 2.8%. The data stem from a study of T cell responses to AZD1222 COVID-19 vaccine. Turning to the study itself: Pooling covered second doses at about 4 or about 12 weeks. General study results and limits: Donors skewed white British and female; clonal diversity was possibly underestimated. In all cases, repertoires were sampled only after the peak T cell response. Increased Spike-specific TCR breadth and depth were observed after two AZD1222 doses.

CDR3 length: 15 amino acids. From germline, CDR1 is LNHDA and CDR2 SQIVND (reference sequence). With 4 bases removed from V and 3 bases from J, the gap between germline ends came to 16 bases. This sample comprised peripheral blood, obtained on day 0 of AZD1222 vaccination. The TCR was taken from an adult in good health. V and J are TRBV19 and TRBJ2-7; the D gene is possibly TRBD2 (5 bases). CDR3 residues: CASSNRGPTGYEQYF. Written as DNA, the CDR3 is TGTGCCAGTAGTAACCGGGGTCCTACGGGCTACGAGCAGTACTTC.